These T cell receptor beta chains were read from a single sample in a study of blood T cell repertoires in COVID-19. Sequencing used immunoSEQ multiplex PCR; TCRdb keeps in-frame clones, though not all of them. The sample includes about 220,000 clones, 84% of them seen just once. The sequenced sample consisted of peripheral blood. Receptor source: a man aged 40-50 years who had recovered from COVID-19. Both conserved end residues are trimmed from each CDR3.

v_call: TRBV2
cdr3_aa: ASSGDSQGGQY

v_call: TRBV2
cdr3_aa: ASSLQGPYTEAF

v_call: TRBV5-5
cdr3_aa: ASSTGRQALSTDTQY

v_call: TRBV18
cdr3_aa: ASSPRRGTNEKLF

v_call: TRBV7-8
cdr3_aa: ASTPSQVMGRNEQF

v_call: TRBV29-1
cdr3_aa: SVGRAGELF

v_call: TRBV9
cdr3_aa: ASSGGQFSGNTIY

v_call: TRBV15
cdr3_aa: ATSRAMDSVSSYEQY

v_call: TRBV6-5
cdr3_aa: ASSSTEITTNYGYT

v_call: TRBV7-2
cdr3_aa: ASRLTSGPYEQY